This T cell receptor beta chain was sequenced for a study of cytomegalovirus exposure and HLA in healthy donors (TCRdb year 2017). About the study as a whole: The 666 repertoires of the first cohort and the 95 to 150 validation repertoires were produced on the same platform, according to a later analysis. A separate validation cohort of roughly 110 different subjects was used in addition to the roughly 670-subject first cohort. The study was designed to test whether signatures of past pathogen exposure could be identified by cataloging public T cell receptors. To predict cytomegalovirus infection status, the study brought together high-throughput TCR immunosequencing, statistical association of individual TCRs with disease status, and machine learning. The study at large found these results: Most TCR sequences were seen in very few donors, while some public TCRs were found in many individuals. In vitro tests confirmed that a few of the cytomegalovirus-associated TCR beta chains recognize cytomegalovirus antigens. The study listed 164 TCR beta chains as associated with cytomegalovirus. Of the cluster scores, approximately 95% were above 0 in a later analysis, which found that TCRs clustered in the first cohort also tended to co-occur in the 95 to 150 validation repertoires. According to the authors, the approach could potentially be generalized to other disease states and immunological phenotypes. A later analysis had no HLA typing for the validation cohort, so co-occurrence there was scored across all 130 or so repertoires. The classifier was reported to diagnose cytomegalovirus status with high specificity and sensitivity in both the original and validation cohorts.

Donors formed part of the validation cohort, which comprised 95 to 150 subjects and was distinct from the first cohort of 550 to 850 subjects. Library preparation used the immunoSEQ multiplex PCR assay. On the study's bioinformatics: A statistical classification framework was developed to diagnose cytomegalovirus status using the catalog of TCR beta chain sequences. What TCRdb holds here is the immuneACCESS table cut down to in-frame rearrangements. Part of the clones is not present; checked against another copy, under half of the missing clones reflect an unresolved V gene, and the others are unexplained. That table is the source of V, J and clone size, and D and trimming were worked out from the DNA. This sample is represented by approximately 99,000 clones; 90% to 97% of them were singletons. The top ten clones comprise 0.67% of the sample. This clone was observed once. Its specific antigen is unknown. Base quality data are lacking; no much larger clone is found one base away.

The source of this sequence is a woman in her late teens or twenties in good health and CMV-seronegative. Sequencing used PBMCs.

Here is the DNA: TGTGCCAGCAGCCGTCTCCCTGGTGGCGAGACCCAGTACTTC. Translation gives CASSRLPGGETQYF. This chain is built from TRBV7-6 and TRBJ2-5; no confident D gene assignment can be made. The CDR3 contains 14 residues, cysteine and phenylalanine counted. The read is trimmed to its CDR3 DNA, 42 bases read in frame from base 1. A distance of 15 bases separates the germline ends of V and J, which lose 5 bases and 5 bases respectively. CDR1 and CDR2 were assigned from the germline V gene as SGHVS and FNYEAQ.